The 2 T cell receptor beta chains reported below all come from one sample, sequenced in a study of T cell responses to AZD1222 COVID-19 vaccine. Libraries were prepared by immunoSEQ multiplex PCR; TCRdb keeps only in-frame clonotypes and omits some of them. Of about 60,000 clones listed, 65% to 80% are singletons. The material was peripheral blood, obtained 28 days after the second AZD1222 dose. These receptors were taken from an adult who received the AZD1222 COVID-19 vaccine.

The CDR3 loop is CASSEVVGTANSPLHF. The CDR3 DNA sequence: TGTGCCAGCAGTGAAGTCGTCGGGACAGCTAATTCACCCCTCCACTTT. This chain links TRBV6-1 with TRBJ1-6, with TRBD1 identical over 7 bases. Germline CDR1 is MNHNS and CDR2 is SASEGT. The CDR3 runs to 16 residues. J was trimmed by 6 bases and V by 1 base; bases with no gene match: 6.

The V gene is TRBV27, the J gene TRBJ1-5, with D possibly matching TRBD1 (5 bases). There are 15 residues in the CDR3. From germline, CDR1 is MNHEY and CDR2 SMNVEV (reference sequence). V was trimmed by 5 bases and J by 1 base, leaving 12 bases between them. CDR3 sequence: CASSLTVDSNQPQHF. The CDR3 coding sequence is TGTGCCAGCAGTCTGACAGTAGACAGCAATCAGCCCCAGCATTTT.